The 16 T cell receptor beta chains given below trace back to one sample, sequenced in a study of T cell changes during pregnancy in multiple sclerosis. Profiling relied on immunoSEQ multiplex PCR, and the TCRdb table lists in-frame clones only, not all of them. Altogether 50,000 to 60,000 clones are present, approximately 90% being singletons, with the ten largest covering 0.55% to 0.6%. This specimen consisted of CD4+ T cells from peripheral blood mononuclear cells, obtained in the first trimester of pregnancy. The source of these receptors is a female donor with multiple sclerosis, enrolled in a pregnancy study.

The chain joins TRBV4-3 to TRBJ2-2, with TRBD2 as a possible D gene (6 bases). The CDR3 runs to 17 residues. The ends were cut back, 4 bases at V and 1 base at J, with 16 bases in the middle. The germline gives CDR1 LGHNA, CDR2 YSLEER. The CDR3: CASSPKGRRGNTGELFF. DNA for the CDR3: TGCGCCAGCAGCCCCAAGGGTAGGCGGGGGAACACCGGGGAGCTGTTTTTT.

This clone was seen only once. V is TRBV5-1 and J is TRBJ1-1; 7 bases are a match to TRBD1. This CDR3 is 14 amino acids long. Trimming took 4 bases from V and 5 from J; bases not matched to a gene: 8. CDR1 is SGHRS and CDR2 is YFSETQ in the germline V gene. The CDR3 DNA reads as TGCGCCAGCAGCCCAGGACAGGCGGTTACTGAAGCTTTCTTT. The encoded protein is CASSPGQAVTEAFF. The full variable domain, its missing parts supplied by reference TRBV5-1 and TRBJ1-1, is KAGVTQTPRYLIKTRGQQVTLSCSPISGHRSVSWYQQTPGQGLQFLFEYFSETQRNKGNFPGRFSGRQFSNSRSEMNVSTLELGDSALYLCASSPGQAVTEAFFGQGTRLTVV.

The V gene is TRBV18, the J gene TRBJ2-1, with TRBD1 identical over 9 bases. V dropped 4 bases and J dropped 1; count of bases not matched to a gene: 2. CDR3 length: 15 amino acids. Germline V CDR1 and CDR2: KGHSH, LQKENI. CDR3 amino acids: CASSLQGASYNEQFF. CDR3 bases: TGTGCCAGCTCACTACAGGGGGCATCCTACAATGAGCAGTTCTTC.

This clone was seen only a few times. CDR3 region: CASSFQGVYGYTF. The DNA for the CDR3 is TGTGCCAGCAGTTTTCAGGGTGTCTATGGCTACACCTTC. J is TRBJ1-2 and V is TRBV27; TRBD1 is a possible D gene (5 bases). The germline gives CDR1 MNHEY, CDR2 SMNVEV (reference sequence). The CDR3 loop spans 13 amino acids. Between the trimmed V and J ends, which lost 3 bases and 4 bases, there was a span of 9 bases.

This clone was seen a few times. This rearrangement joins TRBV10-3 to TRBJ1-1; D unresolved. The V gene's germline CDR1 is ENHRY and CDR2 SYGVKD. V gave up 2 bases and J gave up 2 bases, with 6 bases separating them. CDR3 length: 13 amino acids. The DNA of the CDR3 is TGTGCCATCAGTGAGGCGGATAACACTGAAGCTTTCTTT. It specifies CAISEADNTEAFF.

Comments on this clone: The junction and the germline gene differ at one end; a read error may be behind it. This chain connects TRBV5-1 to TRBJ2-1; D perhaps matches TRBD2 (6 bases). The CDR3 has 14 amino acids. Germline V lookup: CDR1 SGHRS, CDR2 YFSETQ. In DNA form, the CDR3 reads TGCGCCAGCAGCTGGGGGGACTCCCACAATGAGCAGTTCTTC. This encodes CASSWGDSHNEQFF.

V is TRBV11-3 and J is TRBJ2-5, with a weak D call TRBD1 (6 bases). CDR3 size: 18 residues. Per germline, CDR1 SGHNT and CDR2 YENEEA. V was pared by 5 bases and J by 1 base, with 23 bases between. The CDR3 coding sequence is TGTGCCAGCAGCCGTCCCCACCTGGGGGCAGCAAGCCAAGAGACCCAGTACTTC. Protein product: CASSRPHLGAASQETQYF.

The CDR3 region has the DNA TGTGCCAGTAGTAAAGTCAGGGTTGGGGCCAACGTCCTGACTTTC. Its translation is CASSKVRVGANVLTF. The rearrangement joins TRBV19 to TRBJ2-6; TRBD1 is a possible D gene (5 bases). V lost 4 bases, J lost 3 bases, and 10 bases lay in between. Per the germline V gene, CDR1 is LNHDA and CDR2 is SQIVND (reference sequence). The CDR3 is made up of 15 amino acids.

The rearrangement uses TRBV4-1 and TRBJ1-6, with 9 positions matching TRBD1. The CDR3 runs 17 residues. Germline V gives CDR1 MGHRA, CDR2 YSYEKL. The V segment lost 3 bases and the J segment 0 bases; nucleotides outside the gene matches: 3. The CDR3 reads CASSQGTGSSYNSPLHF. In DNA, the CDR3 is TGCGCCAGCAGCCAGGGGACAGGGAGCTCCTATAATTCACCCCTCCACTTT.

The gene calls are TRBV7-2 and TRBJ2-1; TRBD2 aligns across 13 bases. V lost 5 bases to trimming and J lost 0 bases; unmatched junction nucleotides: 4. Germline CDR1 SGHTA, CDR2 FQGNSA. The CDR3 contains 17 residues. CDR3 sequence: CASSRRTSGGSYNEQFF. The CDR3 bases are TGTGCCAGCAGCCGAAGGACTAGCGGGGGCTCCTACAATGAGCAGTTCTTC.

The rearrangement uses TRBV11-3 and TRBJ2-5, with a possible D match to TRBD2 (6 bases). Germline values: CDR1 SGHNT, CDR2 YENEEA. V shed 5 bases and J shed 5 bases, with 15 bases lying between them. This CDR3 contains 14 residues. The CDR3 region is CASSLTRGLETQYF. The CDR3 DNA reads TGTGCCAGCAGCCTGACTAGGGGCCTGGAGACCCAGTACTTC.

This rearrangement joins TRBV11-3 to TRBJ1-1; 7 nucleotides line up with TRBD1. CDR1 SGHNT and CDR2 YENEEA come from the germline V gene. V lost 5 bases and J lost 1; bases outside the gene matches: 7. This CDR3 is built from 15 residues. The CDR3 nucleotides are TGTGCCAGCAGCGATGGGCAGGGGGAGAACACTGAAGCTTTCTTT. Its translation: CASSDGQGENTEAFF.

Worth noting for this clone: The same CDR3 is also encoded by other DNA sequences in this sample. This sequence joins TRBV5-1 and TRBJ2-7, with D hard to call. The CDR3 length is 13 residues. Germline V gene sequence: CDR1 SGHRS, CDR2 YFSETQ. V gave up 0 bases and J gave up 1 base, with 5 bases separating them. The CDR3 DNA follows: TGCGCCAGCAGCTTGGCCGGGTCCTACGAGCAGTACTTC. This sequence encodes CASSLAGSYEQYF.

The genes are TRBV19 and TRBJ1-5; D might be TRBD1 (6 bases). This CDR3 contains 17 residues. CDR1 LNHDA and CDR2 SQIVND come from the germline V gene (reference sequence). Trimming cost V 6 bases and J 7 bases, with 25 bases left between them. CDR3 amino acids: CASSPRVAGVIEQPQHF. For the CDR3, the DNA is TGTGCCAGTAGCCCAAGGGTGGCAGGGGTAATAGAACAGCCCCAGCATTTT.

The gene calls are TRBV5-1 and TRBJ1-2; D uncertain. This CDR3 is built from 13 residues. Looked up from germline, CDR1 is SGHRS and CDR2 is YFSETQ. Trimming shortened V by 2 bases and J by 1 base, and 6 bases separated the two germline ends. CDR3 protein: CASSFADNYGYTF. In nucleotides, the CDR3 is TGCGCCAGCAGCTTCGCGGATAACTATGGCTACACCTTC.

The chain combines TRBV28 with TRBJ1-2, with D unresolved. This CDR3 is built from 13 residues. Germline V CDR1 and CDR2: MDHEN, SYDVKM. Trimming left V 8 bases short and J 4 bases short, with 14 bases between. The CDR3 sequence is CASRIASVYGYTF. CDR3 DNA sequence: TGTGCCAGCCGGATTGCCAGCGTCTATGGCTACACCTTC.